This TCR beta chain was sequenced in a study of T cells after yellow fever vaccination. In the study overall: Some fractions had low cell numbers, and these were prepared with SMART-Seq v4 Ultra Low Input.

This clonotype was counted only a few times. A single record per CDR3 protein comes from TCRdb applying MiXCR to the 5' RACE reads. The data hold 300,000 or so distinct CDR3 sequences, with 7.5% to 9.5% observed a single time. Germline V lookup: CDR1 DFQATT, CDR2 SNEGSKA (reference sequence). Losses at the gene ends were 0 bases for V and 2 bases for J; bases not matched to a gene: 8. The CDR3 has 16 amino acids. The chain has TRBV20-1 and TRBJ2-3, with 7 bases that match TRBD2. The receptor was derived from a man aged 18 to 30 who received the YFV17D yellow fever vaccine. The input for sequencing was CD4+ T cells sorted from PBMCs, taken 5 days after the yellow fever booster vaccination. CDR3 DNA sequence: TGCAGTGCTAGAGAGGAAGGGCGGGGGAACACAGATACGCAGTATTTT. It encodes CSAREEGRGNTDTQYF.